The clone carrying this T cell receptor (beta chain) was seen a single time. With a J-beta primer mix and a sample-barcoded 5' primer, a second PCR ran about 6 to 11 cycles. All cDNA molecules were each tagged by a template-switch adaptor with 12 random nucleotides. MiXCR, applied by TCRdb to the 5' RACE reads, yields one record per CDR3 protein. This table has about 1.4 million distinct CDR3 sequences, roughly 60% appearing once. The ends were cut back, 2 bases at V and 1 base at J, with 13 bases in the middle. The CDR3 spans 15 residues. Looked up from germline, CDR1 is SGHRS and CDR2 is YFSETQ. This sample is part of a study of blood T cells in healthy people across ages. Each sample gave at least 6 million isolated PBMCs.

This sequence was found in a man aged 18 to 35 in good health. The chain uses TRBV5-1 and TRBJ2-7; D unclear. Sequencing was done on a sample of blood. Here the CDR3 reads CASSFLLGPSYEQYF. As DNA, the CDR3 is TGCGCCAGCAGCTTTTTACTCGGACCTTCCTACGAGCAGTACTTC.